These 26 T cell receptor beta chains originate from one sample sequenced in a study of shared clonotypes between healthy human individuals. Here immunoSEQ multiplex PCR was the method, and the copy in TCRdb shows in-frame clones only, minus some. The sample lists about 2.4 million clones, approximately 94% occurring once. Sequenced input: naive CD4+ T cells from PBMCs. Subset denoted: CD45RA+ positively selected. All receptors derive from a man aged 18 to 30 in good health. Some clones in this sample may be carry-over from other donors' samples.

Here the CDR3 DNA reads TGCGCCAGCAGCATTCTAAGGGGCCAGGGGGCCTACAATGAGCAGTTCTTC. Its translation is CASSILRGQGAYNEQFF. The rearrangement joins TRBV5-1 to TRBJ2-1; 7 nucleotides line up with TRBD1. CDR3 length: 17 amino acids. The V gene end was trimmed by 4 bases and the J gene end by 2 bases; junction bases not matched to a gene: 12. The germline V gene encodes CDR1 SGHRS and CDR2 YFSETQ.

The chain is built from TRBV5-1 and TRBJ2-7, with a weak D call TRBD1 (5 bases). The V and J ends lost 3 bases and 0 bases respectively, with 22 bases between them. Germline V CDR1 and CDR2: SGHRS, YFSETQ. The CDR3 has 18 residues. The CDR3 protein is CASSSSLGQLPSSYEQYF. CDR3 nucleotide sequence: TGCGCCAGCAGCTCATCCCTGGGGCAACTTCCTAGCTCCTACGAGCAGTACTTC. The full variable domain, in which reference TRBV5-1 and TRBJ2-7 provide the parts outside the CDR3, is KAGVTQTPRYLIKTRGQQVTLSCSPISGHRSVSWYQQTPGQGLQFLFEYFSETQRNKGNFPGRFSGRQFSNSRSEMNVSTLELGDSALYLCASSSSLGQLPSSYEQYFGPGTRLTVT.

Here the CDR3 DNA reads TGTGCCAGCAGTTACGGGCGGGCACCGGGGCCCTACGAGCAGTACTTC. Encoded protein: CASSYGRAPGPYEQYF. The genes are TRBV6-5 and TRBJ2-5; D is tentatively TRBD1 or TRBD2 (5 bases each). The J call may be mistaken, given a closer DNA end match to TRBJ2-7. The germline CDR1 and CDR2 sequences are MNHEY and SVGAGI. The CDR3 sequence is 16 residues long.

The rearrangement links TRBV9 to TRBJ2-6; D not certain. CDR3 length: 19 residues. Trimming removed 3 bases at V and 2 bases at J, with 21 bases between. The germline V gene encodes CDR1 SGDLS and CDR2 YYNGEE. Written as DNA, the CDR3 is TGTGCCAGCAGCGGCCCGCGTGGGGTTCGGTTTACTGGGGCCAACGTCCTGACTTTC. Protein: CASSGPRGVRFTGANVLTF.

V and J are TRBV30 and TRBJ2-7, with a weak D call TRBD2 (6 bases). CDR1 GTSNPN and CDR2 SVGIG come from the germline V gene (reference sequence). There are 13 residues in the CDR3. The V end lost 4 bases, the J end lost 2 bases, and 12 bases lay between the germline ends. DNA for the CDR3: TGTGCCTGGACGCGCGGCGGGGCCTACGAGCAGTACTTC. It encodes CAWTRGGAYEQYF.

The V and J genes are TRBV19 and TRBJ2-7; D possibly uses TRBD1 or TRBD2 (5 bases each). The CDR3 contains 16 residues. Germline V gene data show CDR1 as LNHDA and CDR2 as SQIVND (reference sequence). V lost 2 bases, J lost 6 bases, and 20 bases lay in between. CDR3 nucleotide sequence: TGTGCCAGTAGTATATCCCGGACGGTTGGGGGTTCCGAGCAGTACTTC. Encoded protein: CASSISRTVGGSEQYF.

This clone was seen just once. The J gene is TRBJ1-1, the V gene TRBV2; D possibly corresponds to TRBD1 (5 bases). The V and J ends lost 5 bases and 4 bases respectively, with 11 bases between them. The CDR3 has 13 residues. CDR1 is SNHLY, CDR2 FYNNEI, per germline. As DNA, the CDR3 is TGTGCCAGCAGTTACCAGGGAGGCACTGAAGCTTTCTTT. Residues: CASSYQGGTEAFF.

This chain's CDR3 is CASSEPRGFLAANEQFF. DNA of the CDR3: TGTGCCAGCAGTGAACCCAGAGGCTTCTTGGCCGCCAATGAGCAGTTCTTC. The chain combines TRBV6-1 with TRBJ2-1; the D is unclear. Trimming stripped 2 bases from V and 6 bases from J, with 20 bases between. From germline, CDR1 is MNHNS and CDR2 SASEGT. The CDR3 sequence is 17 residues long.

This chain links TRBV6-1 with TRBJ1-2; D is uncertain. V was cut by 7 bases and J by 7 bases, with 19 bases left in between. CDR3 length: 14 amino acids. Germline V gene lookup returns CDR1 MNHNS and CDR2 SASEGT. The chain's CDR3 is CASTQPRERPGYTF. In DNA form, the CDR3 reads TGTGCCAGCACTCAGCCGCGGGAGCGGCCTGGCTACACCTTC.

In its sample, this clone was seen once. The chain is built from TRBV10-3 and TRBJ2-7; no reliable D call. V was shortened by 6 bases and J by 1 base, with 10 bases between the two germline ends. CDR1 and CDR2 (germline): ENHRY, SYGVKD. The CDR3 loop spans 13 amino acids. Here the CDR3 DNA reads TGTGCCATCAGGACGGGCGAATCCTACGAGCAGTACTTC. It specifies CAIRTGESYEQYF.

The V and J genes are TRBV19 and TRBJ2-7; D is uncertain. The V and J ends lost 3 bases and 4 bases respectively, with 16 bases between them. Germline V gives CDR1 LNHDA, CDR2 SQIVND (reference sequence). The CDR3 totals 15 residues. For the CDR3, the DNA is TGTGCCAGTAGTATTAAGTCAGGCAACCTTTACGAGCAGTACTTC. Its protein is CASSIKSGNLYEQYF.

CDR3 sequence: CASRRRTGWNEQFF. In nucleotides, the CDR3 is TGTGCCAGTAGGAGACGGACAGGTTGGAATGAGCAGTTCTTC. V usage is TRBV19 and J usage is TRBJ2-1; the match to TRBD1 covers 7 bases. The CDR3 has 14 residues. Unmatched junction bases numbered 9, after V lost 6 bases and J lost 7 bases. Germline V lookup: CDR1 LNHDA, CDR2 SQIVND (reference sequence).

The V gene is TRBV27, the J gene TRBJ2-7, with 13 positions matching TRBD2. Germline values: CDR1 MNHEY, CDR2 SMNVEV (reference sequence). The junction had 7 bases not matched to a gene; V was cut back by 5 bases and J by 6 bases. This CDR3 is built from 15 residues. The CDR3 region is CASSPRTSGRSEQYF. CDR3 DNA sequence: TGTGCCAGCAGTCCGCGGACTAGCGGGAGATCCGAGCAGTACTTC.

In this sample, this clone turned up once. The J gene is TRBJ2-3, the V gene TRBV7-2, with D unclear. The V gene's germline CDR1 is SGHTA and CDR2 FQGNSA. This CDR3 region has 15 residues. Trimming shortened V by 3 bases and J by 2 bases, and 12 bases separated the two germline ends. CDR3 DNA sequence: TGTGCCAGCAGCTTGGCGCGTCGCCTCACAGATACGCAGTATTTT. Translating gives CASSLARRLTDTQYF.

The gene calls are TRBV19 and TRBJ1-3; D call uncertain. V was clipped by 4 bases and J by 0 bases, with 10 bases between them. Germline V CDR1 and CDR2: LNHDA, SQIVND (reference sequence). The CDR3 consists of 15 residues. CDR3 region: CASSTGRISGNTIYF. The CDR3 DNA reads as TGTGCCAGTAGTACCGGACGGATCTCTGGAAACACCATATATTTT.

V usage is TRBV10-3 and J usage is TRBJ1-5; possibly TRBD1 for D (6 bases). V was pared by 6 bases and J by 5 bases, with 11 bases between. The germline gives CDR1 ENHRY, CDR2 SYGVKD. CDR3 length equals 13 residues. CDR3 bases: TGTGCCATCAGCCCCAGGGGAGATCAGCCCCAGCATTTT. Residues: CAISPRGDQPQHF.

This chain uses TRBV11-3 with TRBJ2-1; TRBD2 is a possible D gene (5 bases). Trimming took off 4 bases at V and 8 bases at J, with 12 bases between the two ends. The CDR3 covers 13 residues. Germline assignment: CDR1 SGHNT and CDR2 YENEEA. The CDR3, as DNA: TGTGCCAGCAGCTCCCTACAGAGGGATGAGCAGTTCTTC. Protein: CASSSLQRDEQFF.

The rearrangement joins TRBV7-9 to TRBJ2-1; the match to TRBD2 covers 8 bases. Germline assignment: CDR1 SEHNR and CDR2 FQNEAQ (reference sequence). This CDR3 has 15 residues. Trimming at V came to 2 bases and at J to 5 bases, leaving 5 bases not matched to a gene. CDR3 amino acids: CASSLRGTRDNEQFF. The CDR3 coding sequence is TGTGCCAGCAGCTTACGGGGGACTAGGGACAATGAGCAGTTCTTC.

V and J are TRBV25-1 and TRBJ1-1; D might be TRBD1 (5 bases). The V end lost 4 bases, the J end lost 2 bases, and 14 bases lay between the germline ends. The CDR3 is 15 amino acids. Germline V gene sequence: CDR1 MGHDK, CDR2 SYGVNS. The chain's CDR3 is CASSGQGKVNTEAFF. The CDR3 nucleotides read TGTGCCAGCAGTGGCCAGGGCAAAGTAAACACTGAAGCTTTCTTT. Combining the CDR3 with reference TRBV25-1 and TRBJ1-1 gives the whole variable domain EADIYQTPRYLVIGTGKKITLECSQTMGHDKMYWYQQDPGMELHLIHYSYGVNSTEKGDLSSESTVSRIRTEHFPLTLESARPSHTSQYLCASSGQGKVNTEAFFGQGTRLTVV.

The chain carries TRBV19 and TRBJ2-2; D is uncertain. This CDR3 contains 15 residues. Germline-derived CDR1 and CDR2 are LNHDA and SQIVND (reference sequence). Trimming removed 7 bases from V and 1 base from J, with 13 bases in between. Written as DNA, the CDR3 is TGTGCCAGTAAGGGTGGAAGTCGGAACACCGGGGAGCTGTTTTTT. Its translation is CASKGGSRNTGELFF. The variable domain in full, with the rest retrieved from reference TRBV19 and TRBJ2-2, is DGGITQSPKYLFRKEGQNVTLSCEQNLNHDAMYWYRQDPGQGLRLIYYSQIVNDFQKGDIAEGYSVSREKKESFPLTVTSAQKNPTAFYLCASKGGSRNTGELFFGEGSRLTVL.

The chain is built from TRBV4-3 and TRBJ2-2; D is perhaps TRBD1 (6 bases). CDR1 is LGHNA and CDR2 is YSLEER in the germline V gene. V was trimmed by 4 bases and J by 0 bases, leaving 6 bases between them. The CDR3 loop spans 14 amino acids. The CDR3 loop is CASSRTANTGELFF. As DNA, the CDR3 is TGCGCCAGCAGCCGGACAGCGAACACCGGGGAGCTGTTTTTT.

The J gene is TRBJ2-7, the V gene TRBV10-1, with D hard to call. The CDR3 extends over 13 amino acids. Between the trimmed V and J ends, which lost 6 bases and 6 bases, there was a span of 15 bases. CDR1 and CDR2 from the germline V gene are WNHNN and SYGVQD (reference sequence). DNA for the CDR3: TGCGCCAGCAGGCCAGGCTGGGTGGGCGAGCAGTACTTC. As protein: CASRPGWVGEQYF.

The rearrangement joins TRBV4-1 to TRBJ2-3; 7 bases agree with TRBD2. Germline CDR1 reads MGHRA; CDR2 reads YSYEKL. V trimming: 6 bases; J trimming: 1 base; junction bases outside the gene matches: 4. This CDR3 region has 14 residues. CDR3 region: CASSPTSGTDTQYF. The DNA for the CDR3 is TGCGCCAGCAGTCCAACTAGCGGCACAGATACGCAGTATTTT.

Comment on this clone: This may arise from a read error, as a much more abundant clone is one base away. The chain uses TRBV18 and TRBJ1-1; D may be TRBD1 (5 bases). Germline lookup yields CDR1 KGHSH and CDR2 LQKENI. This CDR3 is built from 13 residues. CDR3 amino acids: CASSPQGNAEAFF. In DNA form, the CDR3 reads TGTGCCAGCTCACCACAGGGGAACGCTGAAGCTTTCTTT.

Regarding this clone: Other DNA sequences within the sample encode an identical CDR3. V gene TRBV5-1 combines with J gene TRBJ2-5; no clear D gene. The germline V gene has CDR1 SGHRS and CDR2 YFSETQ. This CDR3 is 13 amino acids long. V shed 0 bases and J shed 4 bases, with 7 bases lying between them. CDR3 residues: CASSLEGPETQYF. The CDR3 nucleotides are TGCGCCAGCAGCTTGGAGGGTCCAGAGACCCAGTACTTC.

Note on this clone: The sample carries other DNA sequences with the same CDR3. The gene calls are TRBV29-1 and TRBJ2-4; 8 nucleotides line up with TRBD2. V shed 0 bases and J 5 bases; nucleotides not matched to a gene: 6. This CDR3 comprises 15 residues. CDR1 SQVTM and CDR2 ANQGSEA come from the germline V gene. The CDR3 nucleotides read TGCAGCGTTGAAGATACCGGGACTAGTGAAAACATTCAGTACTTC. Its protein product is CSVEDTGTSENIQYF.